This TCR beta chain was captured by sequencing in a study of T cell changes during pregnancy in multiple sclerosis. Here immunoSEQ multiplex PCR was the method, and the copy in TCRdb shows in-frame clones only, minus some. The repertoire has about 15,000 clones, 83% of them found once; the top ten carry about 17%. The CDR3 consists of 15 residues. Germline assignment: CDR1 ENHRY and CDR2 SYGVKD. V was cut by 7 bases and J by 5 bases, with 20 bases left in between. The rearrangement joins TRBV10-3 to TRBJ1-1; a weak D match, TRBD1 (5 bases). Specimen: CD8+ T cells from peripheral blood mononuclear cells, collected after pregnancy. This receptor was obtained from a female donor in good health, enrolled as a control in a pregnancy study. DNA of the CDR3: TGTGCCATCAACACCAGGGCGATCGGGGGGACTGAAGCTTTCTTT. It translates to CAINTRAIGGTEAFF.